The entry below gives a single TCR beta chain sequence along with its context. Antigen unknown. The sample is drawn from a study of identical twins. General study points: In cord blood, abundant beta clonotypes had fewer insertions; memory showed no trend.

Germline-derived CDR1 and CDR2 are SGHDN and FVKESK. This CDR3 has 17 amino acids. V lost 0 bases, J lost 3 bases, and 15 bases lay in between. TCRdb re-called the 5' RACE reads with MiXCR, one entry per CDR3 protein. The table has about 720,000 distinct CDR3 sequences, 18% seen once; the top ten hold over 10%. The same sample was also used in a study of T cells expressing NK-cell markers. As that study records: Topping the CD3+CD56-NKG2C+ fraction as well were these clonotypes, in a handful of donors.

The TCR originated in a woman aged 18-29 years in good health. Sequencing was performed on PBMCs. The V and J genes are TRBV14 and TRBJ2-1; TRBD1 or TRBD2 may be the D gene (6 bases each). CDR3 residues: CASSQDVGGTLYNEQFF. The CDR3 DNA reads as TGTGCCAGCAGCCAAGATGTTGGCGGGACACTCTACAATGAGCAGTTCTTC.